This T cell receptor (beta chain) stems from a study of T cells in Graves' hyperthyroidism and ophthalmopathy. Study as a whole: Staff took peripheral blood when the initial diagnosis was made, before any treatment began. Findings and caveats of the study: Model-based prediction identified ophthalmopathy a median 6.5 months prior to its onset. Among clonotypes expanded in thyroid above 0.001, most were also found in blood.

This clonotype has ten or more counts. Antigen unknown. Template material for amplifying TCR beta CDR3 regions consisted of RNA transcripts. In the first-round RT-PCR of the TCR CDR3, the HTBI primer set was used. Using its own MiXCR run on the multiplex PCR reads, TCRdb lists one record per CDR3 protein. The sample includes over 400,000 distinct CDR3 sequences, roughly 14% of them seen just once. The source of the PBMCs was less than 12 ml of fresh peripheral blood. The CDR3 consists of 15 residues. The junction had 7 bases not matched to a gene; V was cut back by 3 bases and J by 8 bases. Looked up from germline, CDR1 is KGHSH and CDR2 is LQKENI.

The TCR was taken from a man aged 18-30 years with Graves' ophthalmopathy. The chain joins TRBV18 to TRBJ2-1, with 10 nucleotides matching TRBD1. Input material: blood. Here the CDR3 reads CASSPPGQGNYEQFF. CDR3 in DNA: TGTGCCAGCTCACCGCCGGGACAGGGGAACTATGAGCAGTTCTTC.